Presented here are 20 T cell receptor beta chains from one specimen sequenced in a study of cytomegalovirus exposure and HLA in healthy donors. Both 60 Vbeta primers and 13 Jbeta primers went into the PCR. Repertoires were generated with immunoSEQ multiplex PCR, while TCRdb's copy carries only in-frame clones and drops some. The table has about 170,000 clones, 75% to 90% seen once. The sequencing input was PBMCs. The receptors shown here come from a man younger than 45 in good health and CMV-seropositive.

This clone was observed many times. This CDR3 is CASSQAGLVGEQFF. The CDR3 nucleotides are TGCGCCAGCAGCCAAGCCGGACTAGTCGGTGAGCAGTTCTTC. V gene TRBV4-3 combines with J gene TRBJ2-1; 7 bases match TRBD2. Germline V gene data show CDR1 as LGHNA and CDR2 as YSLEER. The V segment lost 1 base and the J segment 9 bases; nucleotides outside the gene matches: 6. CDR3 length equals 14 residues.

This chain links TRBV7-2 with TRBJ2-3; TRBD2 agrees at 12 bases. The V segment lost 4 bases and the J segment 1 base; nucleotides outside the gene matches: 3. CDR3 length equals 16 residues. Germline V CDR1 and CDR2: SGHTA, FQGNSA. The chain's CDR3 is CASSSRLAGGTDTQYF. DNA for the CDR3: TGTGCCAGCAGCTCCCGACTAGCGGGGGGCACAGATACGCAGTATTTT.

V and J are TRBV9 and TRBJ2-2; D might be TRBD2 (5 bases). The germline V and J ends were trimmed by 0 bases and 6 bases, with 21 bases remaining between them. Germline V lookup: CDR1 SGDLS, CDR2 YYNGEE. The CDR3 has 18 amino acids. The CDR3 nucleotides read TGTGCCAGCAGCGTAGCTACGCCCAGCCATCGGGATTCCGGGGAGCTGTTTTTT. It translates to CASSVATPSHRDSGELFF. The variable domain in full, completed from reference TRBV9 and TRBJ2-2, reads DSGVTQTPKHLITATGQRVTLRCSPRSGDLSVYWYQQSLDQGLQFLIQYYNGEERAKGNILERFSAQQFPDLHSELNLSSLELGDSALYFCASSVATPSHRDSGELFFGEGSRLTVL.

V is TRBV4-3 and J is TRBJ2-1; TRBD2 aligns across 10 bases. Trimming at V came to 4 bases and at J to 8 bases, leaving 8 bases not matched to a gene. CDR1 and CDR2 from the germline V gene are LGHNA and YSLEER. The CDR3 is 15 amino acids. The CDR3 region is CASSPDSGGFYEQFF. DNA of the CDR3: TGCGCCAGCAGCCCGGATAGCGGGGGGTTCTATGAGCAGTTCTTC.

This clone was observed a few times. This sequence joins TRBV30 and TRBJ2-1; 10 nucleotides line up with TRBD2. The CDR3 runs to 15 residues. V shed 1 base and J 3 bases; nucleotides not matched to a gene: 3. Germline values: CDR1 GTSNPN, CDR2 SVGIG (reference sequence). CDR3 bases: TGTGCCTGGAGTGAGACTAGCGGGTTCTACAATGAGCAGTTCTTC. It translates to CAWSETSGFYNEQFF.

Only one count was recorded for this clone. The chain employs TRBV19 and TRBJ1-1, with 7 bases lining up with TRBD1. Trimming at V came to 3 bases and at J to 5 bases, leaving 9 bases not matched to a gene. The CDR3 loop spans 15 amino acids. Germline V gene data show CDR1 as LNHDA and CDR2 as SQIVND (reference sequence). CDR3 nucleotides: TGTGCCAGTAGTATTAGTGACAGGGAGTCTACTGAAGCTTTCTTT. It translates to CASSISDRESTEAFF. Supplemented by reference TRBV19 and TRBJ1-1, the full variable domain reads DGGITQSPKYLFRKEGQNVTLSCEQNLNHDAMYWYRQDPGQGLRLIYYSQIVNDFQKGDIAEGYSVSREKKESFPLTVTSAQKNPTAFYLCASSISDRESTEAFFGQGTRLTVV.

The chain is built from TRBV2 and TRBJ1-5; 8 positions agree with TRBD1. V was clipped by 5 bases and J by 7 bases; unmatched bases: 7. Germline V CDR1 and CDR2: SNHLY, FYNNEI. This CDR3 comprises 14 residues. CDR3 sequence: CASSFGQGGQPQHF. CDR3 bases: TGTGCCAGCAGTTTCGGACAGGGAGGGCAGCCCCAGCATTTT.

V and J are TRBV28 and TRBJ2-5, with 10 bases aligning to TRBD1. The trim removed 3 bases at V and 3 bases at J, leaving 4 bases unmatched. The CDR3 totals 15 residues. CDR1 and CDR2 from the germline V gene are MDHEN and SYDVKM. The CDR3: CASSFGTGAKETQYF. The CDR3 nucleotides are TGTGCCAGCAGTTTTGGGACAGGGGCGAAAGAGACCCAGTACTTC.

This clone was observed once. CDR3 protein: CASSYFSTGSNTEAFF. In DNA, the CDR3 is TGTGCCAGCAGTTACTTCTCGACAGGATCGAACACTGAAGCTTTCTTT. The chain joins TRBV6-5 to TRBJ1-1, with D tentatively TRBD1 (6 bases). V was shortened by 1 base and J by 1 base, with 13 bases between the two germline ends. CDR1 and CDR2 (germline): MNHEY, SVGAGI. The CDR3 loop spans 16 amino acids.

This clone was picked up one time. V and J are TRBV5-6 and TRBJ2-2; a possible D gene is TRBD2 (6 bases). The length of the CDR3 is 15 residues. The germline V gene has CDR1 SGHDT and CDR2 YYEEEE. V lost 2 bases, J lost 7 bases, and 15 bases lay in between. CDR3 in DNA: TGTGCCAGCAGCTTACCGGGACTTAGGAACGGGGAGCTGTTTTTT. Protein product: CASSLPGLRNGELFF.

J is TRBJ2-7 and V is TRBV19; 9 bases line up with TRBD1. The trim removed 5 bases at V and 5 bases at J, leaving 7 bases unmatched. Germline-derived CDR1 and CDR2 are LNHDA and SQIVND (reference sequence). The CDR3 runs 14 residues. The DNA for the CDR3 is TGTGCCAGTAGTGCAGGGACAGGGAGTAACGAGCAGTACTTC. Translated, it gives CASSAGTGSNEQYF.

The chain employs TRBV25-1 and TRBJ2-3, with D tentatively TRBD2 (6 bases). There are 15 residues in the CDR3. V was clipped by 5 bases and J by 4 bases, with 16 bases between them. Germline CDR1 reads MGHDK; CDR2 reads SYGVNS. CDR3 sequence reads: CASSQTRLEADTQYF. The CDR3 DNA sequence: TGTGCCAGCAGTCAGACTAGGTTGGAGGCAGATACGCAGTATTTT.

CDR3 sequence (DNA): TGTGCCAGCAGCCCCGTCTTTGGGGAGTACCAAGAGACCCAGTACTTC. Translating it yields CASSPVFGEYQETQYF. The V call is TRBV11-2, the J call TRBJ2-5, with D perhaps TRBD2 (5 bases). Germline V gene sequence: CDR1 SGHAT, CDR2 FQNNGV. Between the trimmed V and J ends, which lost 5 bases and 0 bases, there was a span of 16 bases. This CDR3 comprises 16 residues. The whole variable domain, filled in from reference TRBV11-2 and TRBJ2-5, reads EAGVAQSPRYKIIEKRQSVAFWCNPISGHATLYWYQQILGQGPKLLIQFQNNGVVDDSQLPKDRFSAERLKGVDSTLKIQPAKLEDSAVYLCASSPVFGEYQETQYFGPGTRLLVL.

This clone came up a few times. The chain couples TRBV18 to TRBJ1-2; 10 bases map to TRBD1. In germline, CDR1 is KGHSH, CDR2 LQKENI. V dropped 4 bases and J dropped 4; count of bases not matched to a gene: 6. The length of the CDR3 is 15 residues. As DNA, the CDR3 is TGTGCCAGCTCACAGGGGACAGGGGAAGGCTATGGCTACACCTTC. This translates into CASSQGTGEGYGYTF. Complete variable domain (other parts from reference TRBV18 and TRBJ1-2): NAGVMQNPRHLVRRRGQEARLRCSPMKGHSHVYWYRQLPEEGLKFMVYLQKENIIDESGMPKERFSAEFPKEGPSILRIQQVVRGDSAAYFCASSQGTGEGYGYTFGSGTRLTVV.

The genes are TRBV7-2 and TRBJ2-7; TRBD1 agrees at 9 bases. V lost 5 bases and J lost 3; bases outside the gene matches: 8. The CDR3 extends over 15 amino acids. Germline V lookup: CDR1 SGHTA, CDR2 FQGNSA. CDR3 coding DNA: TGTGCCAGCAGCCCCCGGACAGGGGTCGGCTACGAGCAGTACTTC. This translates into CASSPRTGVGYEQYF.

This chain uses TRBV11-3 with TRBJ2-1; 7 bases match TRBD1. Germline CDR1 and CDR2: SGHNT and YENEEA. This CDR3 is 15 amino acids long. V shed 6 bases, J shed 6 bases, and the junction held 11 bases outside the gene matches. The CDR3 DNA follows: TGTGCCAGCAGTGACAGACAGGGCTTTGGCAATGAGCAGTTCTTC. Amino acid sequence: CASSDRQGFGNEQFF.

This clone was counted only a few times. V gene TRBV4-2 combines with J gene TRBJ2-7; 9 bases map to TRBD1. Germline CDR1 is LGHNA and CDR2 is YNFKEQ. This CDR3 is 15 amino acids long. The V and J ends lost 4 bases and 2 bases, in that order; junction bases with no gene match: 6. The CDR3 sequence is CASSPKDRGTYEQYF. CDR3 nucleotide sequence: TGTGCCAGCAGCCCGAAGGACAGGGGCACCTACGAGCAGTACTTC.

This chain links TRBV7-3 with TRBJ1-4; 7 positions agree with TRBD1. The CDR3 sequence is 15 residues long. V dropped 0 bases and J dropped 4; count of bases not matched to a gene: 2. The germline CDR1 and CDR2 sequences are SGHTA and FQGTGA. The CDR3 DNA sequence: TGTGCCAGCAGCTTAACGGGACAGAGTAATGAAAAACTGTTTTTT. Translated, it gives CASSLTGQSNEKLFF. The full variable domain, rest sourced from reference TRBV7-3 and TRBJ1-4, is GAGVSQTPSNKVTEKGKYVELRCDPISGHTALYWYRQSLGQGPEFLIYFQGTGAADDSGLPNDRFFAVRPEGSVSTLKIQRTERGDSAVYLCASSLTGQSNEKLFFGSGTQLSVL.

V gene TRBV9 combines with J gene TRBJ2-5; the D gene is possibly TRBD2 (7 bases). This CDR3 spans 16 amino acids. The ends were cut back, 0 bases at V and 4 bases at J, with 16 bases in the middle. Germline CDR1 is SGDLS and CDR2 is YYNGEE. This CDR3 reads CASSVGQGRVRETQYF. DNA for the CDR3: TGTGCCAGCAGCGTAGGTCAGGGGAGGGTTCGAGAGACCCAGTACTTC.

The V call is TRBV7-2, the J call TRBJ2-2; D may be TRBD1 (6 bases). Germline CDR1 reads SGHTA; CDR2 reads FQGNSA. The length of the CDR3 is 16 residues. V dropped 3 bases and J dropped 4 bases, with 15 bases sitting between them. The CDR3 region is CASSLSAGRGTGELFF. CDR3 DNA sequence: TGTGCCAGCAGCTTGAGTGCAGGCAGGGGCACCGGGGAGCTGTTTTTT.